This TCR beta chain was recorded in a study of Graves' ophthalmopathy and Graves' hyperthyroidism. Study-wide findings and caveats: A 13-signature model separated ophthalmopathy from stable hyperthyroidism, reaching around 89% sensitivity and around 81% specificity cross-validated.

About this clonotype itself: Antigen unknown.

The V and J ends lost 5 bases and 6 bases respectively, with 11 bases between them. The CDR3 is 12 amino acids. RNA transcripts were the template, and TCR beta CDR3 regions were amplified from them. A first-round RT-PCR used HTBI primers, followed by a second-round multiplex PCR. MiXCR, run by TCRdb on the multiplex PCR reads, gives a single entry per CDR3 protein. The sample includes roughly 400,000 distinct CDR3 sequences, about a sixth of them seen just once. The receptor was isolated from a woman between 18 and 29 years old with Graves' ophthalmopathy. The V gene is TRBV12-3 or TRBV12-4, the J gene TRBJ2-7, with D perhaps assigned TRBD1 or TRBD2 (5 bases each). Sequencing used peripheral blood. The CDR3 DNA reads TGTGCCAGCAGTCTGGGGGAATCCGAGCAGTACTTC. Amino acids: CASSLGESEQYF.